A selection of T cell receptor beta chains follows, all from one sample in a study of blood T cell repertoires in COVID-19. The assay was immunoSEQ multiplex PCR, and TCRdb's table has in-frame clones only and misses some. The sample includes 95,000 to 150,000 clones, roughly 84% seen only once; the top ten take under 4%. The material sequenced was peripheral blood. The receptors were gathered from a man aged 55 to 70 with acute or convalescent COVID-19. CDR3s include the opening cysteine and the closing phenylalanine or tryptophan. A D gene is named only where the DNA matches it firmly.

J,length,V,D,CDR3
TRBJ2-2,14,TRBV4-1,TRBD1,CASSLGQGDGELFF
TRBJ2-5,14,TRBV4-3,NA,CASSQEGRGETQYF
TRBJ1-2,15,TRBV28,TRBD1,CASSAYRGGHYGYTF
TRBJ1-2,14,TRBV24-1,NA,CATSDTTGPYGYTF
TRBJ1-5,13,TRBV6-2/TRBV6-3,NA,CASSYQGEQPQHF
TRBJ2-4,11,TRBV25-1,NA,CASSGGNIQYF
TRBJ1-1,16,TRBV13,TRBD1,CASSATGQGMNTEAFF
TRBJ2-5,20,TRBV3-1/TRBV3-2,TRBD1,CASSHADRGSIPWVQETQYF
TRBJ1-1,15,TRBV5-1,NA,CASRKGTSPNTEAFF
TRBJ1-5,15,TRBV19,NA,CASSILRGTDQPQHF
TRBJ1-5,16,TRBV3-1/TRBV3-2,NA,CASSPGERVSNQPQHF
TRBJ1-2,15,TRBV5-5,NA,CASSPDQGIGYGYTF
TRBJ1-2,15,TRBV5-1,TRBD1,CASSLEGQGDYGYTF
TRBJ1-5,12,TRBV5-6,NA,CASSFGGQPQHF
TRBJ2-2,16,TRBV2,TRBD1,CASKLPGQALTGELFF
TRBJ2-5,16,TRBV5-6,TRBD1,CASSANRGLGQETQYF
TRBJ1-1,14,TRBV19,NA,CASSIKPLGTEAFF
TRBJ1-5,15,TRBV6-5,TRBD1,CASRGGQGSGQPQHF
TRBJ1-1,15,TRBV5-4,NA,CASSLSGIQNTEAFF
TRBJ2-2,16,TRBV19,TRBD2,CASSILGGSSTGELFF
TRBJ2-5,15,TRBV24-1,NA,CATKGSGLPQETQYF
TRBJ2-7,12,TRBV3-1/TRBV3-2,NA,CASSPTSNEQYF
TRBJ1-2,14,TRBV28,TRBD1,CASSSGQGNYGYTF
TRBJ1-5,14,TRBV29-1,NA,CSVGGGTSNQPQHF
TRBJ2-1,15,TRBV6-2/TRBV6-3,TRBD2,CASSYSTSGYNEQFF
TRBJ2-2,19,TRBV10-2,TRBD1,CASSSPGQGALGIVGELFF
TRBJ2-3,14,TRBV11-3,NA,CASSLQGEEDTQYF
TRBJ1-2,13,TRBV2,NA,CASSELLDYGYTF
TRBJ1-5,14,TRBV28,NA,CASSLDSSNQPQHF
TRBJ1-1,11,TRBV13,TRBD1,CASSHRDRAFF
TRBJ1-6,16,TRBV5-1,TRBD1,CASSSGTGLVNSPLHF
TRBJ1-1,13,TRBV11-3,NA,CASKEQGNTEAFF
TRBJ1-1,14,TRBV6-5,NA,CASRSPGVNTEAFF
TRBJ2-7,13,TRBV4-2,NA,CASSQDLPEGQYF
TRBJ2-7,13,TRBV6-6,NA,CASSYFGAYEQYF
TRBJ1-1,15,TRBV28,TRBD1,CASSPGQGINTEAFF
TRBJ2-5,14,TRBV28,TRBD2,CASSLSGGGETQYF
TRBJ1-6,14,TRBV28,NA,CASSLIGGNSPLHF
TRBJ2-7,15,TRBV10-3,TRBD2,CAISEGTNTFYEQYF
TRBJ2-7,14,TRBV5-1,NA,CASSPGDAGTRPYF
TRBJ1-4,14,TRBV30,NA,CAWTRKGTNEKLFF
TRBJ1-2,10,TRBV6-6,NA,CASMEDGYTF
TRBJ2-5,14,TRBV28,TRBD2,CASSLGGSGETQYF
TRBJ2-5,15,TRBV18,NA,CASSQLTGDQETQYF
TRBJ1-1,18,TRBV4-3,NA,CASSRRLTGRIFDTEAFF
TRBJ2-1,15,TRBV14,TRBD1,CASSSWGTGINEQFF
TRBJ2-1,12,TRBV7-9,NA,CASSSVSNEQFF
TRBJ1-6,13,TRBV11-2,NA,CASSQGFNSPLHF
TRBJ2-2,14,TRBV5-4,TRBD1,CASSPRTGTGELFF
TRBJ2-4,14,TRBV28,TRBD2,CASRSGTAKNIQYF
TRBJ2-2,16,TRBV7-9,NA,CASSLQRQGNTGELFF
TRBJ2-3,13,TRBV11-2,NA,CASSPPGTDTQYF
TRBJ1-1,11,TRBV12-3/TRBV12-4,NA,CASSFTGMAFF
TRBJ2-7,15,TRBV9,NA,CASSVAQGGAYEQYF
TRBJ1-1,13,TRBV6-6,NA,CASSLQVNTEAFF
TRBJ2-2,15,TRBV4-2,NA,CASSQLPTNTGELFF
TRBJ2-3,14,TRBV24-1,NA,CATRGQQGTDTQYF
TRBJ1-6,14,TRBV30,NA,CAWTAGSYNSPLHF
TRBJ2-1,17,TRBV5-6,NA,CATHPKGLANLYNEQFF